Following are 7 T cell receptor beta chains from one sample sequenced in a study of graft-versus-host responses after intestinal transplantation. Antigens of these TCRs are unknown. Using immunoSEQ multiplex PCR, the repertoire was profiled, and TCRdb retains in-frame clones only, with some absent. The sample includes about 90,000 clones, about 93% seen only once; the top ten take approximately 0.5%. The sequencing used unstimulated CD8+ T cells sorted from spleen or lymph node cells, collected before intestinal transplant. The origin of the receptors is a human donor who received an intestinal transplant.

The rearrangement joins TRBV30 to TRBJ1-5; no definite D call. The CDR3 length is 12 residues. In germline, CDR1 is GTSNPN, CDR2 SVGIG (reference sequence). The ends were cut back, 1 base at V and 4 bases at J, with 5 bases in the middle. The CDR3 bases are TGTGCCTGGAGTGACCGGAATCAGCCCCAGCATTTT. It specifies CAWSDRNQPQHF. The whole variable domain, remainder taken from reference TRBV30 and TRBJ1-5, is SQTIHQWPATLVQPVGSPLSLECTVEGTSNPNLYWYRQAAGRGLQLLFYSVGIGQISSEVPQNLSASRPQDRQFILSSKKLLLSDSGFYLCAWSDRNQPQHFGDGTRLSIL.

V and J are TRBV4-3 and TRBJ1-4, with 7 bases identical to TRBD1. The CDR3 covers 15 residues. Per the germline V gene, CDR1 is LGHNA and CDR2 is YSLEER. Germline trimming cut 2 bases from V and 7 bases from J; bases unmatched to any gene: 7. The CDR3 nucleotides read TGCGCCAGCAGCCAAAGAGGGGGCTTGGGTGAAAAACTGTTTTTT. This gives the protein CASSQRGGLGEKLFF.

The chain couples TRBV7-2 to TRBJ1-3; D is unclear. V lost 0 bases and J lost 4, with 19 bases in between. The CDR3 is made up of 18 amino acids. Germline assignment: CDR1 SGHTA and CDR2 FQGNSA. In DNA, the CDR3 is TGTGCCAGCAGCTTAGCCGTACTCTCTCCCTTCGGGGGAAACACCATATATTTT. Translating it yields CASSLAVLSPFGGNTIYF.

The chain has TRBV30 and TRBJ1-4; 9 nucleotides align to TRBD1. The CDR3 loop spans 14 amino acids. Germline loops: CDR1 GTSNPN, CDR2 SVGIG (reference sequence). V trimming: 1 base; J trimming: 5 bases; junction bases outside the gene matches: 2. The CDR3 bases are TGTGCCTGGAGTGCCGGACAGGGGAATGAAAAACTGTTTTTT. Its protein product is CAWSAGQGNEKLFF. Full variable domain (remainder filled in from reference TRBV30 and TRBJ1-4): SQTIHQWPATLVQPVGSPLSLECTVEGTSNPNLYWYRQAAGRGLQLLFYSVGIGQISSEVPQNLSASRPQDRQFILSSKKLLLSDSGFYLCAWSAGQGNEKLFFGSGTQLSVL.

The chain couples TRBV10-3 to TRBJ2-7; D is perhaps TRBD2 (5 bases). Germline assignment: CDR1 ENHRY and CDR2 SYGVKD. V was trimmed by 7 bases and J by 0 bases, leaving 25 bases between them. The length of the CDR3 is 18 residues. CDR3 DNA sequence: TGTGCCATCAAATGCGTCACGTTAGAGCGGAGGAACTCCTACGAGCAGTACTTC. Residues: CAIKCVTLERRNSYEQYF.

This rearrangement joins TRBV4-3 to TRBJ1-5; 10 positions match TRBD1. The CDR3 is 15 residues long. Trimming at V came to 5 bases and at J to 6 bases, leaving 7 bases not matched to a gene. From germline, CDR1 is LGHNA and CDR2 YSLEER. In DNA, the CDR3 is TGCGCCAGCAGCTCGGACAGGGGGTCTGGTCAGCCCCAGCATTTT. Translated, it gives CASSSDRGSGQPQHF.

This chain connects TRBV6-5 to TRBJ2-1; the match to TRBD2 covers 7 bases. The CDR3 has 15 amino acids. Germline V CDR1 and CDR2: MNHEY, SVGAGI. The trim removed 6 bases at V and 3 bases at J, leaving 8 bases unmatched. Here the CDR3 DNA reads TGTGCCAGCAGCCGACTCGGCGGGAGCTACAATGAGCAGTTCTTC. It translates to CASSRLGGSYNEQFF.